Below are 7 T cell receptor beta chains sequenced from a single sample in a study of cytomegalovirus exposure and HLA in healthy donors. The data were produced by immunoSEQ multiplex PCR, yet TCRdb's version contains in-frame clones alone and is incomplete. The table records about 120,000 clones, over 85% of them present only once. Input material: PBMCs. Receptors originate from a woman aged 18-30 years in good health and CMV-seronegative.

The chain carries TRBV4-2 and TRBJ1-2; no firm D call. This CDR3 region has 14 residues. CDR1 and CDR2 from the germline V gene are LGHNA and YNFKEQ. Trimming left V 1 base short and J 7 bases short, with 13 bases between. The CDR3 sequence: CASSQVEPFSGYTF. The CDR3 DNA sequence: TGTGCCAGCAGCCAAGTTGAGCCCTTTTCTGGCTACACCTTC.

Written as DNA, the CDR3 is TGTGCCGCCAGCGGGACAAGGAACACTGAAGCTTTCTTT. Protein: CAASGTRNTEAFF. The chain recombines TRBV19 with TRBJ1-1; maybe TRBD1 (6 bases). Per the germline V gene, CDR1 is LNHDA and CDR2 is SQIVND (reference sequence). CDR3 length: 13 amino acids. V lost 11 bases and J lost 1, with 14 bases in between.

The gene calls are TRBV28 and TRBJ1-5; 8 positions agree with TRBD1. CDR1 and CDR2 from the germline V gene are MDHEN and SYDVKM. This CDR3 region has 13 residues. Trimming took 10 bases from V and 5 from J; bases not matched to a gene: 7. The CDR3 bases are TGTGCCATTCAGGGACAGGAAGATCAGCCCCAGCATTTT. The encoded protein is CAIQGQEDQPQHF.

J is TRBJ2-1 and V is TRBV2; D gene uncertain. Germline V gene data show CDR1 as SNHLY and CDR2 as FYNNEI. Between the trimmed V and J ends, which lost 8 bases and 0 bases, there was a span of 14 bases. CDR3 size: 15 residues. CDR3 bases: TGTGCCAGCCGAGCGTCTTCCTCCTCCTACAATGAGCAGTTCTTC. It specifies CASRASSSSYNEQFF.

This chain joins TRBV7-2 and TRBJ2-7, with a possible D match to TRBD2 (6 bases). The CDR3 runs to 17 residues. Germline V CDR1 and CDR2: SGHTA, FQGNSA. Trimming took off 4 bases at V and 6 bases at J, with 25 bases between the two ends. CDR3 DNA: TGTGCCAGCAGCTCTGGGCTCGGAGCGGGCGCCGGAATCGAGCAGTACTTC. Translated: CASSSGLGAGAGIEQYF.

DNA of the CDR3: TGTGCCAGTAGTATAGAAGGGACAGGAAGAAATCAGCCCCAGCATTTT. It specifies CASSIEGTGRNQPQHF. V is TRBV19 and J is TRBJ1-5; 8 bases line up with TRBD1. This CDR3 comprises 16 residues. Looked up from germline, CDR1 is LNHDA and CDR2 is SQIVND (reference sequence). The trim removed 0 bases at V and 4 bases at J, leaving 5 bases unmatched.

The chain recombines TRBV15 with TRBJ2-5; 7 bases are shared with TRBD2. This CDR3 has 15 residues. Germline CDR1 is LNHNV and CDR2 is YYDKDF (reference sequence). Losses at the gene ends were 3 bases for V and 3 bases for J; bases not matched to a gene: 7. The DNA of the CDR3 is TGTGCCACCAGCAGGAGCGGGGTTGGAGAAGAGACCCAGTACTTC. It is translated as CATSRSGVGEETQYF.